Listed below are T cell receptor beta chains from one sample, sequenced in a study of blood T cell repertoires in COVID-19. Clones were read by immunoSEQ multiplex PCR, and TCRdb kept only the in-frame ones, dropping some. This table holds approximately 210,000 clones, around 86% found once. The specimen sequenced was PBMCs or T cells enriched from blood (not recorded which). The receptors here all came from a woman in her fifties or sixties with acute COVID-19. Each CDR3 is given with its conserved first and last residue. The order of the fields is D gene, J gene, V gene, clone size, CDR3 DNA, CDR3 protein. A D gene is named only where the DNA matches it firmly. A clone size is listed for some rows: how often the clone was seen (once, few, many), or a class if it is expanded.

D: TRBD2; J: TRBJ2-3; V: TRBV3-1/TRBV3-2; size: NA; DNA: TGTGCCAGCAGCCAAACTAGCGGAAGCACAGATACGCAGTATTTT; CDR3: CASSQTSGSTDTQYF
D: TRBD1; J: TRBJ1-1; V: TRBV5-1; size: NA; DNA: TGCGCCAGCAGCCCGGACAGGGTATTTAACACTGAAGCTTTCTTT; CDR3: CASSPDRVFNTEAFF
D: TRBD1; J: TRBJ1-4; V: TRBV9; size: NA; DNA: TGTGCCAGCAGCGTACAGGGGGCAACTAATGAAAAACTGTTTTTT; CDR3: CASSVQGATNEKLFF
D: TRBD2; J: TRBJ2-3; V: TRBV3-1/TRBV3-2; size: NA; DNA: TGTGCCAGCAGCCAAGTGGGTCTAGCGGGAGTCACAGATACGCAGTATTTT; CDR3: CASSQVGLAGVTDTQYF
D: NA; J: TRBJ2-3; V: TRBV28; size: NA; DNA: TGTGCCAGCAGCTGGGAGAGCACAGATACGCAGTATTTT; CDR3: CASSWESTDTQYF
D: TRBD1; J: TRBJ2-5; V: TRBV30; size: NA; DNA: TGTGCCTGGAGTCCCCCGGGACAGGGTTTGAAGACCCAGTACTTC; CDR3: CAWSPPGQGLKTQYF
D: TRBD2; J: TRBJ2-7; V: TRBV18; size: NA; DNA: TGTGCCAGCTCACCAGACGGTGGGAGGGTTGGAGAGCAGTACTTC; CDR3: CASSPDGGRVGEQYF
D: NA; J: TRBJ2-5; V: TRBV7-3; size: NA; DNA: TGTGCCAGCAGCCGGGACCGGGGGTTTGAGACCCAGTACTTC; CDR3: CASSRDRGFETQYF
D: NA; J: TRBJ2-1; V: TRBV28; size: NA; DNA: TGTGCCAGCAGTTTATCCGGCCCCCTGGGCCTGGGCAATGAGCAGTTCTTC; CDR3: CASSLSGPLGLGNEQFF
D: TRBD2; J: TRBJ2-3; V: TRBV5-1; size: few; DNA: TGCGCCAGCAGCTTGTACCCGGGGGGGCAGTCCACAGATACGCAGTATTTT; CDR3: CASSLYPGGQSTDTQYF
D: NA; J: TRBJ2-1; V: TRBV7-2; size: NA; DNA: TGTGCCAGCAGCTTAGCGCCGGCCGGGGTCGAGCAGTTCTTC; CDR3: CASSLAPAGVEQFF
D: NA; J: TRBJ1-2; V: TRBV11-2; size: NA; DNA: TGTGCCAGCAGATACGAAACGGGGAGTCGGGGCTACACCTTC; CDR3: CASRYETGSRGYTF
D: NA; J: TRBJ1-2; V: TRBV28; size: NA; DNA: TGTGCCAGCAGTTCCCCCGACAGACCCTATGGCTACACCTTC; CDR3: CASSSPDRPYGYTF
D: TRBD1; J: TRBJ1-6; V: TRBV12-3/TRBV12-4; size: few; DNA: TGTGCCAGCTTCCGGGACAGGGACTCACCCCTCCACTTT; CDR3: CASFRDRDSPLHF
D: TRBD2; J: TRBJ2-3; V: TRBV9; size: NA; DNA: TGTGCCAGCAGCGTAAGCGGGACTAGCACAGATACGCAGTATTTT; CDR3: CASSVSGTSTDTQYF
D: NA; J: TRBJ2-1; V: TRBV11-2; size: NA; DNA: TGTGCCAGCAGCTTGGGACTCCCTCCCTCCAATGAGCAGTTCTTC; CDR3: CASSLGLPPSNEQFF
D: NA; J: TRBJ2-3; V: TRBV2; size: NA; DNA: TGTGCCAGCAGTGTCCGAGACACAGATACGCAGTATTTT; CDR3: CASSVRDTDTQYF
D: TRBD2; J: TRBJ2-7; V: TRBV7-9; size: NA; DNA: TGTGCCAGCAGCGACGGGACTAGCGGGAACTACGAGCAGTACTTC; CDR3: CASSDGTSGNYEQYF
D: NA; J: TRBJ2-7; V: TRBV7-9; size: few; DNA: TGTGCCAGCAGCTTCGCGGGCAACTCCTACGAGCAGTACTTC; CDR3: CASSFAGNSYEQYF
D: NA; J: TRBJ1-4; V: TRBV6-6; size: NA; DNA: TGTGCCAGCAGCCCCTCCGGTGAAGCAACTAATGAAAAACTGTTTTTT; CDR3: CASSPSGEATNEKLFF
D: TRBD1; J: TRBJ2-5; V: TRBV4-2; size: once; DNA: TGTGCCAGCAGCCAAGATGGGACAGGGTTCGAAGAGACCCAGTACTTC; CDR3: CASSQDGTGFEETQYF
D: NA; J: TRBJ1-1; V: TRBV28; size: NA; DNA: TGTGCCAGCAATGAAGAGGGTAACACTGAAGCTTTCTTT; CDR3: CASNEEGNTEAFF
D: NA; J: TRBJ2-7; V: TRBV6-6; size: NA; DNA: TGTGCCAGCAGTTACGCGTACAGCGGCTACGAGCAGTACTTC; CDR3: CASSYAYSGYEQYF
D: NA; J: TRBJ1-2; V: TRBV6-2/TRBV6-3; size: NA; DNA: TGTGCCAGCAGTTACCCCCCGTCGGTTGGTAAGAACTATGGCTACACCTTC; CDR3: CASSYPPSVGKNYGYTF